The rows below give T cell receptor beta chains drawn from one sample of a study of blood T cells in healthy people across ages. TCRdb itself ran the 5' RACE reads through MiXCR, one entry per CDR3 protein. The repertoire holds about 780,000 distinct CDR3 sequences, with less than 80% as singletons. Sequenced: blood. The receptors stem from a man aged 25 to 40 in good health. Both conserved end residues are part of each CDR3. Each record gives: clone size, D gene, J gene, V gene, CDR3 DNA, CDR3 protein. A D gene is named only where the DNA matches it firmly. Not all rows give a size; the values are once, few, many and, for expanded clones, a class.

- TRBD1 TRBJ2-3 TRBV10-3 TGTGCCATCAGTGAACGGACAGGGGGCTGGGATAGGCAGTATTTT CAISERTGGWDRQYF
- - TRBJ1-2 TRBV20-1 TGCAGTGCTAGGCCTCGGGACTCCTATGGCTACACCTTC CSARPRDSYGYTF
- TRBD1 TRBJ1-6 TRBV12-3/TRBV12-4 TGTGCCAGCAGCCCGGCGGCCGGGACAGGGGTAGTCAATTCACCCCTCCACTTT CASSPAAGTGVVNSPLHF
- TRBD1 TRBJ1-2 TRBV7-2 TGTGCCAGCAGCTCAGTAGGAGGGGGCGGCTACACCTTC CASSSVGGGGYTF
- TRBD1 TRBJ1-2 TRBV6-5 TGTGCCAGCAGTACTCCCGGACAGGGGGCGGGAAATGGCTACACCTTC CASSTPGQGAGNGYTF
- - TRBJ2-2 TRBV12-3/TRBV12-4 TGTGCCAGCACCCTGGGACTCTCGAACACCGGGGAGCTGTTTTTT CASTLGLSNTGELFF
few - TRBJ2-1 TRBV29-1 TGCAGCGCCGAAGGGGGGGTCAGCTCCTACAATGAGCAGTTCTTC CSAEGGVSSYNEQFF
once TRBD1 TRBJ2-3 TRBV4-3 TGCGCCAGCAGCCAAGATTTTCCTACAAGGACAGGGCCCGCAGGTACGCAGTATTTT CASSQDFPTRTGPAGTQYF
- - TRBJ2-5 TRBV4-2 TGTGCCAGCAGCCGGAGTCTGGGCCAAGAGACCCAGTACTTC CASSRSLGQETQYF
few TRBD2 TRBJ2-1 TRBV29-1 TGCAGCGTTGTCCAGCGGGGGGTCCCCAATGAGCAGTTCTTC CSVVQRGVPNEQFF
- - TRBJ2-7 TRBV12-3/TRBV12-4 TGTGCCAGCGGCTTTACAGGGTACGAGCAGTACTTC CASGFTGYEQYF
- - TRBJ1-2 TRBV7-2 TGTGCCAGCAGCTTAGGAGGGGGAGGGTCGGGTGGCTACACCTTC CASSLGGGGSGGYTF
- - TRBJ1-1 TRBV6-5 TGTGCCAGCAGACCACAAAGCTTCTCTGAAGCTTTCTTT CASRPQSFSEAFF
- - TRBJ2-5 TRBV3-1 TGTGCCAGCAGCCAAGGGCTAGTAGTCAATGAGCAGTACTTC CASSQGLVVNEQYF
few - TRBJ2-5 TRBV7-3 TGTGCCAGCAGCTTAACGTGGGGGCAGGGGGAGACCCAGTACTTC CASSLTWGQGETQYF
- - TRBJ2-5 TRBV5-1 TGCGCCAGCAGCCCGTCCCACCTACAAGAGACCCAGTACTTC CASSPSHLQETQYF
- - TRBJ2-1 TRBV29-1 TGCAGCGTCGGGACATTACGGAGCTCCTACAATGAGCAGTTCTTC CSVGTLRSSYNEQFF
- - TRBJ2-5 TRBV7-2 TGTGCCAGCAGCTACCGGTCACCAGGCGGGGAGACCCAGTACTTC CASSYRSPGGETQYF
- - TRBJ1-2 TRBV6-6 TGTGCCAGCAGTTACTCGAAGGGTACATATGGCTACACCTTC CASSYSKGTYGYTF
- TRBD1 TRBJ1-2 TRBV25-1 TGTGCCAGCACGGGACAGGGAGCAAACTATGGCTACACCTTC CASTGQGANYGYTF
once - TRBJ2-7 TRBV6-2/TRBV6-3 TGTGCCAGCAGTTACACTCGGCGGATTAACTACGAGCAGTACTTC CASSYTRRINYEQYF
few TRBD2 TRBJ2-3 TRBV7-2 TGTGCCAGCAGCTTCCCCGGATTAGCGGGGGGTCTTACGAATACGCAGTATTTT CASSFPGLAGGLTNTQYF
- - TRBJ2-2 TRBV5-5 TGTGCCAGCAGCTCCGGAAGCGACACCGGGGAGCTGTTTTTT CASSSGSDTGELFF
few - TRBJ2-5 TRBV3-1 TGTGCCAGCAGCCAACCCACAGGGATCCTCCCCAAGACCCAGTACTTC CASSQPTGILPKTQYF
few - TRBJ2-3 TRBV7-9 TGTGCCAGCAGCTATCTCCCAGATACGCAGTATTTT CASSYLPDTQYF
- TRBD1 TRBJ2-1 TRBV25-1 TGTGCCAGCAGTGATTGGACAGGGGCCGATGAGCGGTTCTTC CASSDWTGADERFF
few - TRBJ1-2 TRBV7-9 TGTGCCAGCAGCTTACCGTTCGGACAGTCCTATGGCTACACCTTC CASSLPFGQSYGYTF
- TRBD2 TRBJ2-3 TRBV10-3 TGTGCCATCAGTTCATCTAGCGGGGGGTCTCCAGATACGCAGTATTTT CAISSSSGGSPDTQYF
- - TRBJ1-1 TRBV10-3 TGTGCCATCAGAGAACAGGAGGACACTGAAGCTTTCTTT CAIREQEDTEAFF
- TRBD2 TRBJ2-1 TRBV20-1 TGCAGTGCTAGTTTAGCGGGGGGGCGCGATGAGCAGTTCTTC CSASLAGGRDEQFF